These 21 T cell receptor beta chains share one sample of origin, sequenced in a study of blood T cell repertoires in COVID-19. Some clones are missing from TCRdb's copy, which holds only in-frame ones; the method was immunoSEQ multiplex PCR. The sample records fewer than 350,000 clones, roughly nine tenths being singletons. The source material was peripheral blood. These receptors all come from a woman in her twenties or thirties with COVID-19, enrolled during active disease.

The rearrangement links TRBV15 to TRBJ2-7, with 9 nucleotides matching TRBD1. This CDR3 is 15 amino acids long. Germline V gene data show CDR1 as LNHNV and CDR2 as YYDKDF (reference sequence). Losses at the gene ends were 1 base for V and 7 bases for J; bases not matched to a gene: 8. In DNA, the CDR3 is TGTGCCACCAGCAGAGGACAGGGGGTCGCGGGGGAGCAGTACTTC. Translated, it gives CATSRGQGVAGEQYF.

The chain carries TRBV6-1 and TRBJ2-5; 7 bases map to TRBD1. V gave up 3 bases and J gave up 4 bases; unmatched junction bases: 5. The germline V gene has CDR1 MNHNS and CDR2 SASEGT. The CDR3 loop spans 14 amino acids. The CDR3 is CASSDRQGIETQYF. CDR3 sequence (DNA): TGTGCCAGCAGTGACCGACAGGGTATAGAGACCCAGTACTTC.

J is TRBJ2-1 and V is TRBV3-1 (or the pseudogene TRBV3-2); 7 nucleotides match TRBD2. V shed 4 bases and J 7 bases; nucleotides not matched to a gene: 13. CDR1 and CDR2 from the germline V gene are LGHDT and YNNKEL (reference sequence). There are 16 residues in the CDR3. CDR3: CASSPGGSIAENEQFF. The CDR3 DNA is TGTGCCAGCAGCCCCGGGGGGAGTATAGCTGAGAATGAGCAGTTCTTC.

The CDR3 protein is CASSQGQGTTEAFF. CDR3 nucleotides: TGCGCCAGCAGCCAAGGACAGGGGACCACTGAAGCTTTCTTT. The V gene is TRBV4-1, the J gene TRBJ1-1, with 8 bases aligning to TRBD1. The germline gives CDR1 MGHRA, CDR2 YSYEKL. Trimming took 1 base from V and 4 from J; bases not matched to a gene: 2. The CDR3 extends over 14 amino acids.

The chain joins TRBV14 to TRBJ1-2, with no clear D. The germline gives CDR1 SGHDN, CDR2 FVKESK. The CDR3 is 12 residues long. V was pared by 4 bases and J by 2 bases, with 5 bases between. The CDR3 nucleotides read TGTGCCAGCAGCCTTCTAAACTATGGCTACACCTTC. Translated: CASSLLNYGYTF.

This chain connects TRBV3-1 (or the pseudogene TRBV3-2) to TRBJ2-5; TRBD1 might be the D (5 bases). The CDR3 has 13 amino acids. Germline CDR1 and CDR2: LGHDT and YNNKEL (reference sequence). Trimming shortened V by 6 bases and J by 1 base, and 9 bases separated the two germline ends. The DNA for the CDR3 is TGTGCCAGCAGTCTCGACAGCCAAGAGACCCAGTACTTC. It is translated as CASSLDSQETQYF.

The chain combines TRBV19 with TRBJ2-7; tentative D call: TRBD1 (6 bases). V was clipped by 1 base and J by 1 base, with 11 bases between them. The CDR3 covers 15 residues. Germline V gene data show CDR1 as LNHDA and CDR2 as SQIVND (reference sequence). The CDR3: CASSIVGDMSYEQYF. The CDR3 DNA sequence: TGTGCCAGTAGTATAGTCGGGGACATGTCCTACGAGCAGTACTTC.

The chain employs TRBV11-2 and TRBJ2-1; 12 bases map to TRBD2. CDR1 SGHAT and CDR2 FQNNGV come from the germline V gene. The CDR3 loop spans 17 amino acids. Trimming cost V 2 bases and J 7 bases; bases outside gene matches: 9. This CDR3 reads CASSLMASGGGLNEQFF. CDR3 DNA: TGTGCCAGCAGCTTAATGGCTAGCGGGGGGGGCTTGAATGAGCAGTTCTTC.

The chain employs TRBV25-1 and TRBJ2-2; a weak D match, TRBD2 (6 bases). This CDR3 is built from 14 residues. CDR1 and CDR2 from the germline V gene are MGHDK and SYGVNS. V was shortened by 1 base and J by 7 bases, with 10 bases between the two germline ends. The CDR3 nucleotides read TGTGCCAGCAGTGAATTGGGGGGAAGCGGGGAGCTGTTTTTT. Translated: CASSELGGSGELFF. Combining the CDR3 with reference TRBV25-1 and TRBJ2-2 gives the whole variable domain EADIYQTPRYLVIGTGKKITLECSQTMGHDKMYWYQQDPGMELHLIHYSYGVNSTEKGDLSSESTVSRIRTEHFPLTLESARPSHTSQYLCASSELGGSGELFFGEGSRLTVL.

This clone has a single count. The chain carries TRBV18 and TRBJ2-7; 7 bases line up with TRBD1. The CDR3 has 17 amino acids. J lost 3 bases, V lost 2 bases, and 13 bases had no gene match. CDR1 and CDR2 from the germline V gene are KGHSH and LQKENI. For the CDR3, the DNA is TGTGCCAGCTCACCATCAAAACAGGGGTCGGGGTTCTACGAGCAGTACTTC. This translates into CASSPSKQGSGFYEQYF.

The chain couples TRBV4-1 to TRBJ2-2, with TRBD1 identical over 9 bases. The CDR3 spans 18 residues. Germline CDR1 and CDR2: MGHRA and YSYEKL. V gave up 4 bases and J gave up 6 bases; unmatched junction bases: 15. CDR3 in amino acids: CASSPDWGTGLVAGELFF. CDR3 DNA: TGCGCCAGCAGCCCTGATTGGGGGACAGGGTTAGTCGCCGGGGAGCTGTTTTTT.

This clone was counted between two and nine times. The chain joins TRBV7-2 to TRBJ1-2, with 8 bases identical to TRBD1. CDR3 length: 13 residues. V shed 6 bases and J 4 bases; nucleotides not matched to a gene: 4. Germline values: CDR1 SGHTA, CDR2 FQGNSA. In nucleotides, the CDR3 is TGTGCCAGCAGAGGGACAGGAAGCTATGGCTACACCTTC. Protein: CASRGTGSYGYTF.

V gene TRBV5-8 combines with J gene TRBJ1-1; 8 bases map to TRBD1. The J segment lost 0 bases and the V segment lost 4 bases, leaving 11 bases of the junction unmatched. The CDR3 contains 17 residues. CDR1 and CDR2 (germline): SGHTS, YDEGEE. CDR3 nucleotide sequence: TGTGCCAGCAGCCAACCGGGACAGGACGCAATGAACACTGAAGCTTTCTTT. It encodes CASSQPGQDAMNTEAFF.

The V and J genes are TRBV5-4 and TRBJ2-1, with D possibly TRBD2 on 5 matching bases. The length of the CDR3 is 16 residues. V lost 2 bases, J lost 6 bases, and 18 bases lay in between. Germline CDR1 reads SGHNT; CDR2 reads YYREEE (reference sequence). In DNA form, the CDR3 reads TGTGCCAGCAGCTTTCCCCTTGGCGGTCGGGGCAATGAGCAGTTCTTC. Protein sequence: CASSFPLGGRGNEQFF.

This sequence joins TRBV12-3 or TRBV12-4 and TRBJ1-2; the D gene is possibly TRBD1 (5 bases). There are 13 residues in the CDR3. V lost 7 bases and J 5 bases, leaving 14 bases between the germline ends. CDR3 protein: CASTTRQLYGYTF. The CDR3 coding sequence is TGTGCCAGCACGACGAGACAGCTATATGGCTACACCTTC.

V is TRBV14 and J is TRBJ2-2, with 8 bases identical to TRBD2. Germline CDR1 and CDR2: SGHDN and FVKESK. With V trimmed by 4 bases and J by 4 bases, 5 bases remained unmatched. This CDR3 has 15 residues. The CDR3 region is CASSRLGRGTGELFF. CDR3 DNA: TGTGCCAGCAGCCGACTCGGGAGGGGCACCGGGGAGCTGTTTTTT.

The CDR3 reads CASRTGGGRTDTQYF. CDR3 coding DNA: TGTGCCAGCAGAACAGGGGGAGGGAGAACAGATACGCAGTATTTT. This chain connects TRBV2 to TRBJ2-3; TRBD1 is a possible D gene (8 bases). The CDR3 is 15 residues long. V lost 6 bases, J lost 3 bases, and 16 bases lay in between. Germline CDR1 and CDR2: SNHLY and FYNNEI.

The genes are TRBV6-5 and TRBJ2-1; 10 positions match TRBD1. V gave up 7 bases and J gave up 6 bases; unmatched junction bases: 9. The CDR3 length is 15 residues. Germline CDR1 is MNHEY and CDR2 is SVGAGI. As DNA, the CDR3 is TGTGCCAGCACGGGACAGGGGTTAGCCGCCAATGAGCAGTTCTTC. Its protein product is CASTGQGLAANEQFF.

The gene calls are TRBV7-9 and TRBJ2-7, with D perhaps TRBD2 (5 bases). CDR3 length: 13 amino acids. The ends were cut back, 5 bases at V and 7 bases at J, with 15 bases in the middle. Germline assignment: CDR1 SEHNR and CDR2 FQNEAQ (reference sequence). The CDR3 region has the DNA TGTGCCAGCAGCCCGAGCCCCCGGGGAGAGCAGTACTTC. Translating gives CASSPSPRGEQYF.

The V call is TRBV6-1, the J call TRBJ1-3; D might be TRBD1 (5 bases). Trimming pared 0 bases from V and 0 bases from J, leaving 18 bases between. Germline V gene sequence: CDR1 MNHNS, CDR2 SASEGT. The CDR3 runs to 19 residues. This chain's CDR3 is CASSEAPPSLTVSGNTIYF. CDR3 bases: TGTGCCAGCAGTGAAGCGCCCCCTTCTTTGACAGTCTCTGGAAACACCATATATTTT.

The rearrangement links TRBV28 to TRBJ1-1; 7 positions match TRBD1. Germline loops: CDR1 MDHEN, CDR2 SYDVKM. The CDR3 runs 13 residues. Germline trimming cut 4 bases from V and 5 bases from J; bases unmatched to any gene: 4. The CDR3: CASSSGGRTEAFF. The CDR3 nucleotides are TGTGCCAGCAGTTCAGGGGGAAGGACTGAAGCTTTCTTT.